Following are 19 T cell receptor beta chains from one sample sequenced in a study of control samples from healthy donors and cancer patients. TCRdb's table, derived via immunoSEQ multiplex PCR, lists solely in-frame clones and lacks some. Among 90,000 or so clones listed, approximately 90% were seen once. The sequencing input was blood. The receptors were sampled from a woman between 65 and 79 years old in good health.

Only a few counts were recorded for this clone. The rearrangement joins TRBV19 to TRBJ2-1; D is possibly TRBD1 (6 bases). This CDR3 contains 14 residues. The V end lost 3 bases, the J end lost 4 bases, and 10 bases lay between the germline ends. Germline V gene lookup returns CDR1 LNHDA and CDR2 SQIVND (reference sequence). CDR3 in DNA: TGTGCCAGTAGTATCACCGGGACATACAATGAGCAGTTCTTC. This translates into CASSITGTYNEQFF. Full variable domain (outside the CDR3, taken from reference TRBV19 and TRBJ2-1): DGGITQSPKYLFRKEGQNVTLSCEQNLNHDAMYWYRQDPGQGLRLIYYSQIVNDFQKGDIAEGYSVSREKKESFPLTVTSAQKNPTAFYLCASSITGTYNEQFFGPGTRLTVL.

The rearrangement links TRBV11-2 to TRBJ2-6; D gene ambiguous. CDR1 and CDR2 from the germline V gene are SGHAT and FQNNGV. The CDR3 totals 14 residues. Trimming cost V 7 bases and J 0 bases, with 7 bases left between them. The CDR3 coding sequence is TGTGCCAGCACCATCTCCTCTGGGGCCAACGTCCTGACTTTC. Protein product: CASTISSGANVLTF.

The V and J genes are TRBV14 and TRBJ1-1; D remains unclear. V was shortened by 3 bases and J by 6 bases, with 14 bases between the two germline ends. CDR1 is SGHDN, CDR2 FVKESK, per germline. This CDR3 contains 14 residues. The CDR3 sequence: CASSHPNPGAEAFF. CDR3 nucleotide sequence: TGTGCCAGCAGCCATCCAAACCCCGGAGCTGAAGCTTTCTTT.

This clone was detected once. V gene TRBV19 combines with J gene TRBJ2-1; 7 bases align to TRBD1. CDR1 and CDR2 (germline): LNHDA, SQIVND (reference sequence). The J segment lost 0 bases and the V segment lost 7 bases, leaving 6 bases of the junction unmatched. The CDR3 length is 15 residues. CDR3 coding DNA: TGTGCCAGTACTCCGGACAGGAGCTCCTACAATGAGCAGTTCTTC. This gives the protein CASTPDRSSYNEQFF.

This chain joins TRBV3-1 (or the pseudogene TRBV3-2) and TRBJ1-2; D uncertain. CDR1 and CDR2 from the germline V gene are LGHDT and YNNKEL (reference sequence). The CDR3 consists of 11 residues. Trimming took off 2 bases at V and 6 bases at J, with 4 bases between the two ends. The CDR3 region is CASSQMNGYTF. CDR3 coding DNA: TGTGCCAGCAGCCAAATGAATGGCTACACCTTC.

The rearrangement uses TRBV6-5 and TRBJ1-2; the D is unclear. The CDR3 spans 15 residues. The V end lost 2 bases, the J end lost 4 bases, and 14 bases lay between the germline ends. Germline loops: CDR1 MNHEY, CDR2 SVGAGI. The CDR3 spells CASSYGSTLSYGYTF. In DNA form, the CDR3 reads TGTGCCAGCAGTTACGGTTCTACGTTAAGCTATGGCTACACCTTC.

The count of this clone is one. The chain is built from TRBV7-9 and TRBJ2-6; 7 bases map to TRBD1. CDR3 length equals 19 residues. With 2 bases clipped from V and 0 bases from J, the junction kept 10 bases outside the gene matches. Germline V gene data show CDR1 as SEHNR and CDR2 as FQNEAQ (reference sequence). CDR3 region: CASSLPGTGVSSGANVLTF. In DNA, the CDR3 is TGTGCCAGCAGCTTACCCGGCACAGGGGTCAGCTCTGGGGCCAACGTCCTGACTTTC.

The chain links TRBV11-2 to TRBJ1-1, with D unclear. Germline V lookup: CDR1 SGHAT, CDR2 FQNNGV. The V gene lost 3 bases and the J gene lost 4 bases, with 6 bases spanning the gap. This CDR3 is 12 amino acids long. As DNA, the CDR3 is TGTGCCAGCAGCTTTAGGGTCACTGAAGCTTTCTTT. Amino acid sequence: CASSFRVTEAFF.

The chain has TRBV9 and TRBJ1-5; 12 bases are shared with TRBD1. CDR3 size: 18 residues. The V and J ends lost 0 bases and 4 bases, in that order; junction bases with no gene match: 8. Germline-derived CDR1 and CDR2 are SGDLS and YYNGEE. The CDR3 DNA reads as TGTGCCAGCAGCGTAGAAAACGTGGGACAGGGGGCTAATCAGCCCCAGCATTTT. Residues: CASSVENVGQGANQPQHF.

The rearrangement joins TRBV5-5 to TRBJ1-1, with D hard to call. V lost 7 bases, J lost 1 base, and 14 bases lay in between. Germline V gene sequence: CDR1 SGHKS, CDR2 YYEKEE (reference sequence). The CDR3 is 14 amino acids. The CDR3 sequence: CASYFMSGNTEAFF. The CDR3 DNA sequence: TGTGCCAGCTATTTCATGTCGGGGAACACTGAAGCTTTCTTT.

This clone is a singleton in its sample. V is TRBV27 and J is TRBJ2-1, with 9 bases aligning to TRBD1. V lost 5 bases, J lost 3 bases, and 17 bases stayed unmatched. This CDR3 is built from 19 residues. CDR1 and CDR2 (germline): MNHEY, SMNVEV (reference sequence). As DNA, the CDR3 is TGTGCCAGCAGTCCCCGGACAGGGGTTGTCTCCCAGGTCTACAATGAGCAGTTCTTC. Translated: CASSPRTGVVSQVYNEQFF.

This chain links TRBV5-1 with TRBJ2-7; D is uncertain. This CDR3 comprises 11 residues. Trimming pared 1 base from V and 5 bases from J, leaving 4 bases between. CDR1 is SGHRS, CDR2 YFSETQ, per germline. The chain's CDR3 is CASSLNNEQYF. As DNA, the CDR3 is TGCGCCAGCAGCTTGAACAACGAGCAGTACTTC.

The table lists this clone with many counts. This chain uses TRBV3-1 (or the pseudogene TRBV3-2) with TRBJ2-6; weak D call: TRBD1 (6 bases). This CDR3 contains 16 residues. Germline CDR1 and CDR2: LGHDT and YNNKEL (reference sequence). V gave up 3 bases and J gave up 0 bases, with 9 bases separating them. CDR3: CASSQETGSGANVLTF. The CDR3 nucleotides read TGTGCCAGCAGCCAGGAGACAGGCTCTGGGGCCAACGTCCTGACTTTC.

The chain is built from TRBV11-2 and TRBJ1-6; D possibly corresponds to TRBD1 (5 bases). The germline V gene has CDR1 SGHAT and CDR2 FQNNGV. This CDR3 is 17 amino acids long. V dropped 3 bases and J dropped 0 bases, with 12 bases sitting between them. CDR3 amino acids: CASSLLPGHSYNSPLHF. The CDR3 DNA reads TGTGCCAGCAGCTTGCTTCCGGGGCACTCCTATAATTCACCCCTCCACTTT.

The chain couples TRBV28 to TRBJ1-6; 7 bases line up with TRBD1. The ends lost 0 bases at V and 2 bases at J; junction bases unmatched: 1. This CDR3 is built from 16 residues. The germline gives CDR1 MDHEN, CDR2 SYDVKM. The CDR3: CASSLWQGAYNSPLHF. The CDR3 bases are TGTGCCAGCAGTTTATGGCAGGGGGCCTATAATTCACCCCTCCACTTT.

The CDR3 bases are TGTGCCAGCAGCAATGGACAGGGGGGTCAAGCTTTCTTT. Encoded protein: CASSNGQGGQAFF. The chain uses TRBV7-9 and TRBJ1-1; 10 positions agree with TRBD1. There are 13 residues in the CDR3. Germline trimming cut 5 bases from V and 9 bases from J; bases unmatched to any gene: 6. In germline, CDR1 is SEHNR, CDR2 FQNEAQ (reference sequence).

J is TRBJ2-1 and V is TRBV6-2 or TRBV6-3; TRBD1 matches at 9 bases. V trimming: 6 bases; J trimming: 3 bases; junction bases outside the gene matches: 21. The length of the CDR3 is 20 residues. CDR1 MNHEY and CDR2 SVGEGT come from the germline V gene. The CDR3 DNA reads as TGTGCCAGCAGCCGACCTCGCCGGACAGGGGTAGGAGGGGACTACAATGAGCAGTTCTTC. Amino acid sequence: CASSRPRRTGVGGDYNEQFF.

The rearrangement uses TRBV5-1 and TRBJ1-2; TRBD1 aligns across 7 bases. The CDR3 is 15 residues long. Germline V lookup: CDR1 SGHRS, CDR2 YFSETQ. J gave up 8 bases and V 4 bases, and 14 bases lay outside the gene matches. The CDR3 sequence is CASSPDRVISEGYTF. The CDR3 bases are TGCGCCAGCAGCCCCGACAGGGTTATCTCAGAGGGCTACACCTTC.

This clone was seen just once. The gene calls are TRBV6-5 and TRBJ1-5, with TRBD1 identical over 9 bases. CDR3 length: 15 amino acids. The V gene's germline CDR1 is MNHEY and CDR2 SVGAGI. V was pared by 6 bases and J by 3 bases, with 6 bases of the junction left unmatched. The CDR3 loop is CASSRDRVNNQPQHF. As DNA, the CDR3 is TGTGCCAGCAGCCGGGACAGGGTAAACAATCAGCCCCAGCATTTT.